A single sample is the source of the 4 T cell receptor beta chains below, sequenced in a study of blood T cell repertoires in COVID-19. Assay used: immunoSEQ multiplex PCR; TCRdb lists only in-frame clones, some missing. This table holds some 120,000 clones, over 80% found once. The sample was peripheral blood. These receptors were obtained from a man between 65 and 85 years old with acute or convalescent COVID-19.

V usage is TRBV6-2 or TRBV6-3 and J usage is TRBJ1-1; D is perhaps TRBD1 (5 bases). The CDR3 consists of 15 residues. Between the trimmed V and J ends, which lost 5 bases and 0 bases, there was a span of 13 bases. CDR1 and CDR2 from the germline V gene are MNHEY and SVGEGT. CDR3 DNA: TGTGCCAGCAGTGCCCAGGGTTGGGTGAACACTGAAGCTTTCTTT. This codes for CASSAQGWVNTEAFF.

V usage is TRBV6-2 or TRBV6-3 and J usage is TRBJ1-2; D is perhaps TRBD1 (6 bases). Between the trimmed V and J ends, which lost 1 base and 3 bases, there was a span of 12 bases. The V gene's germline CDR1 is MNHEY and CDR2 SVGEGT. This CDR3 has 15 amino acids. Here the CDR3 DNA reads TGTGCCAGCAGTTACTTGGACAGCAGGGACTATGGCTACACCTTC. This encodes CASSYLDSRDYGYTF.

This rearrangement joins TRBV2 to TRBJ2-2; TRBD2 matches at 12 bases. Trimming cost V 4 bases and J 4 bases; bases outside gene matches: 4. This CDR3 region has 16 residues. The germline V gene has CDR1 SNHLY and CDR2 FYNNEI. CDR3 coding DNA: TGTGCCAGCAGTGCTGGACTAGCGGGACCCACCGGGGAGCTGTTTTTT. Its translation is CASSAGLAGPTGELFF.

The chain combines TRBV13 with TRBJ1-2; the D gene is possibly TRBD1 (6 bases). With 5 bases removed from V and 7 bases from J, the gap between germline ends came to 11 bases. The V gene's germline CDR1 is PRHDT and CDR2 FYEKMQ (reference sequence). The CDR3 extends over 12 amino acids. CDR3 nucleotide sequence: TGTGCCAGCAGCCCGTCGGACAGTGGCTACACCTTC. It specifies CASSPSDSGYTF.